The 25 T cell receptor beta chains given below trace back to one sample, sequenced in a study of OX40 agonist ivuxolimab in advanced cancers. Only in-frame clones appear in the TCRdb table, and some are missing; sequencing was by immunoSEQ multiplex PCR. The table includes under 95,000 clones, 87% detected once. The sample was CD4+ or CD8+ T cells sorted from blood, taken in a trial of the OX40 agonist ivuxolimab. The origin of the receptors is an adult with an advanced solid tumor such as melanoma, head and neck, liver or kidney cancer.

The J gene is TRBJ2-2, the V gene TRBV5-4; 13 bases line up with TRBD2. The CDR3 length is 18 residues. After removal of 4 bases from V and 7 bases from J, the junction contained 13 bases not matched to a gene. Germline CDR1 reads SGHNT; CDR2 reads YYREEE (reference sequence). The CDR3 protein is CASSPPGTSGAGVGELFF. The CDR3 coding sequence is TGTGCCAGCAGCCCGCCCGGGACTAGCGGGGCCGGGGTCGGGGAGCTGTTTTTT.

This clone was observed a few times. The chain uses TRBV5-1 and TRBJ2-1, with TRBD2 matching 12 bases. This CDR3 has 14 residues. Germline V gene lookup returns CDR1 SGHRS and CDR2 YFSETQ. The V gene end was trimmed by 0 bases and the J gene end by 12 bases; junction bases not matched to a gene: 4. Here the CDR3 DNA reads TGCGCCAGCAGCTTGGCTAGCGGGAGGGATGGGCAGTTCTTC. It codes for CASSLASGRDGQFF.

V usage is TRBV11-1 and J usage is TRBJ1-4; 7 positions agree with TRBD1. After removal of 3 bases from V and 4 bases from J, the junction contained 5 bases not matched to a gene. The CDR3 runs 15 residues. From germline, CDR1 is SGHAT and CDR2 FQDESV (reference sequence). The CDR3 sequence: CASSFKGQHNEKLFF. The CDR3 bases are TGTGCCAGCAGCTTCAAGGGACAGCATAATGAAAAACTGTTTTTT.

DNA for the CDR3: TGTGCCCGAGGGGGTAACTCCTACAATGAGCAGTTCTTC. It translates to CARGGNSYNEQFF. The rearrangement joins TRBV30 to TRBJ2-1, with a tentative D call TRBD1 (6 bases). There are 13 residues in the CDR3. The V end was cut by 8 bases, the J end by 0 bases, with 11 bases between. The germline gives CDR1 GTSNPN, CDR2 SVGIG (reference sequence).

Only a few counts were recorded for this clone. As DNA, the CDR3 is TGTGCCTGGAGTGCCAGTTCCCCGGCTTTCTTT. Protein: CAWSASSPAFF. V usage is TRBV30 and J usage is TRBJ1-1; no clear D. V was clipped by 1 base and J by 11 bases, with 11 bases between them. From germline, CDR1 is GTSNPN and CDR2 SVGIG (reference sequence). The CDR3 totals 11 residues.

This chain uses TRBV6-1 with TRBJ1-2; D gene ambiguous. The CDR3 is 13 amino acids. Trimming pared 5 bases from V and 5 bases from J, leaving 12 bases between. The germline V gene has CDR1 MNHNS and CDR2 SASEGT. The CDR3 DNA sequence: TGTGCCAGCAGTACCGGGTTCTTATATGGCTACACCTTC. Translation: CASSTGFLYGYTF.

This chain connects TRBV2 to TRBJ1-1; D not certain. Germline CDR1 SNHLY, CDR2 FYNNEI. This CDR3 region has 14 residues. V lost 5 bases and J 0 bases, leaving 10 bases between the germline ends. The DNA of the CDR3 is TGTGCCAGCAGTTATGAAGGGATGAACACTGAAGCTTTCTTT. It encodes CASSYEGMNTEAFF.

This chain links TRBV5-6 with TRBJ1-2; D uncertain. Trimming cost V 4 bases and J 3 bases, with 13 bases left between them. The CDR3 covers 14 residues. The germline gives CDR1 SGHDT, CDR2 YYEEEE. CDR3 residues: CASSRQVTDYGYTF. CDR3 DNA sequence: TGTGCCAGCAGCCGCCAGGTGACGGACTATGGCTACACCTTC. The variable domain in full, with the rest retrieved from reference TRBV5-6 and TRBJ1-2, is DAGVTQSPTHLIKTRGQQVTLRCSPKSGHDTVSWYQQALGQGPQFIFQYYEEEERQRGNFPDRFSGHQFPNYSSELNVNALLLGDSALYLCASSRQVTDYGYTFGSGTRLTVV.

The chain joins TRBV19 to TRBJ1-4, with 7 nucleotides matching TRBD1. Germline V CDR1 and CDR2: LNHDA, SQIVND (reference sequence). This CDR3 has 12 residues. The CDR3 DNA reads as TGTGCTACCGGGACAGAGAATGAAAAACTGTTTTTT. Protein: CATGTENEKLFF.

The chain has TRBV4-3 and TRBJ1-2, with a possible D match to TRBD1 (5 bases). The CDR3 is 15 amino acids. V dropped 0 bases and J dropped 4 bases, with 12 bases sitting between them. In germline, CDR1 is LGHNA, CDR2 YSLEER. The CDR3 nucleotides are TGCGCCAGCAGCCAAGATCTTGGGGGTACCTATGGCTACACCTTC. It yields the protein CASSQDLGGTYGYTF.

The chain uses TRBV28 and TRBJ2-1, with 14 bases lining up with TRBD2. This CDR3 is 17 amino acids long. Germline CDR1 reads MDHEN; CDR2 reads SYDVKM. Germline trimming cut 5 bases from V and 8 bases from J; bases unmatched to any gene: 11. CDR3: CASSGRPGLAGVDEQFF. The CDR3 DNA reads TGTGCCAGCAGTGGCCGGCCGGGACTAGCGGGAGTAGATGAGCAGTTCTTC.

With respect to this clone: The conserved phenylalanine or tryptophan is not found at the CDR3 terminus, so this likely reflects a read error. It is unclear where the CDR3 begins or ends on the DNA, so no DNA is shown, and the CDR3 is as TCRdb lists it. The J gene is TRBJ2-4, the V gene TRBV6-5; no check of the table's D call, TRBD1, against the DNA was made. From its first to its last residue, the CDR3 has 8 amino acids. Germline loops: CDR1 MNHEY, CDR2 SVGAGI. CDR3 sequence reads: CARDRRTA.

CDR3 loop: CASSPPRQGLNQPQHF. The CDR3 coding sequence is TGTGCCAGCAGCCCACCCAGACAGGGTCTAAATCAGCCCCAGCATTTT. The chain has TRBV28 and TRBJ1-5, with TRBD1 matching over 7 bases. V shed 6 bases and J 4 bases; nucleotides not matched to a gene: 12. Looked up from germline, CDR1 is MDHEN and CDR2 is SYDVKM. The CDR3 contains 16 residues.

The chain couples TRBV5-1 to TRBJ1-2; TRBD1 matches at 10 bases. Germline values: CDR1 SGHRS, CDR2 YFSETQ. Trimming at V came to 5 bases and at J to 6 bases, leaving 7 bases not matched to a gene. The CDR3 has 14 residues. In DNA, the CDR3 is TGCGCCAGCAGGACTACAGGGACAGGGGATGGCTACACCTTC. Its translation is CASRTTGTGDGYTF. The variable domain in full, with the rest retrieved from reference TRBV5-1 and TRBJ1-2, is KAGVTQTPRYLIKTRGQQVTLSCSPISGHRSVSWYQQTPGQGLQFLFEYFSETQRNKGNFPGRFSGRQFSNSRSEMNVSTLELGDSALYLCASRTTGTGDGYTFGSGTRLTVV.

This chain joins TRBV28 and TRBJ1-5, with 7 bases identical to TRBD1. The CDR3 runs to 15 residues. CDR1 is MDHEN and CDR2 is SYDVKM in the germline V gene. J was trimmed by 0 bases and V by 3 bases; bases with no gene match: 2. CDR3 nucleotide sequence: TGTGCCAGCAGTTTGGGACAGTATAGCAATCAGCCCCAGCATTTT. Translation: CASSLGQYSNQPQHF.

The rearrangement joins TRBV10-1 to TRBJ2-1; 12 bases align to TRBD2. With 3 bases clipped from V and 1 base from J, the junction kept 4 bases outside the gene matches. The CDR3 is 17 amino acids. Per germline, CDR1 WNHNN and CDR2 SYGVQD (reference sequence). Here the CDR3 DNA reads TGCGCCAGCAGTGATGTGACTAGCGGGAGATCCTACAATGAGCAGTTCTTC. This sequence encodes CASSDVTSGRSYNEQFF.

This rearrangement joins TRBV11-2 to TRBJ2-7; TRBD1 might be the D (5 bases). Germline values: CDR1 SGHAT, CDR2 FQNNGV. V lost 1 base, J lost 7 bases, and 8 bases lay in between. The CDR3 is 12 residues long. This chain's CDR3 is CASSLVGVEQYF. The CDR3 coding sequence is TGTGCCAGCAGCTTAGTAGGGGTGGAGCAGTACTTC.

This clone was counted once. V gene TRBV10-1 combines with J gene TRBJ2-2, with D maybe TRBD2 (5 bases). The CDR3 spans 14 residues. V was trimmed by 7 bases and J by 1 base, leaving 10 bases between them. CDR1 is WNHNN and CDR2 is SYGVQD in the germline V gene (reference sequence). The CDR3 reads CASTPSGNTGELFF. Written as DNA, the CDR3 is TGCGCCAGCACCCCCAGCGGGAACACCGGGGAGCTGTTTTTT.

This chain connects TRBV6-1 to TRBJ2-7; D is unclear. The CDR3 totals 14 residues. CDR1 is MNHNS, CDR2 SASEGT, per germline. Between the trimmed V and J ends, which lost 6 bases and 5 bases, there was a span of 17 bases. The CDR3 protein is CASRPGRAGNEQYF. For the CDR3, the DNA is TGTGCCAGCAGGCCCGGACGGGCCGGAAACGAGCAGTACTTC.

This chain links TRBV4-2 with TRBJ2-6; D might be TRBD1 (5 bases). The length of the CDR3 is 19 residues. Germline V lookup: CDR1 LGHNA, CDR2 YNFKEQ. V lost 3 bases, J lost 4 bases, and 22 bases lay in between. In DNA, the CDR3 is TGTGCCAGCAGCCAGGGGCTAGGGCCCAGCCGGGTCGGGGCCAACGTCCTGACTTTC. It encodes CASSQGLGPSRVGANVLTF.

This chain links TRBV28 with TRBJ1-1; D is unclear. Germline lookup yields CDR1 MDHEN and CDR2 SYDVKM. Trimming left V 5 bases short and J 1 base short, with 8 bases between. The CDR3 contains 13 residues. The CDR3 DNA follows: TGTGCCAGCAGTAAGCACAAGAACACTGAAGCTTTCTTT. The encoded protein is CASSKHKNTEAFF.

J is TRBJ1-5 and V is TRBV19, with D possibly matching TRBD1 (5 bases). Per germline, CDR1 LNHDA and CDR2 SQIVND (reference sequence). V lost 7 bases to trimming and J lost 3 bases, with 16 bases between them. CDR3 size: 15 residues. In nucleotides, the CDR3 is TGTGCCAGTACCCCCCCGGGGGGTCTCAATCAGCCCCAGCATTTT. Its translation is CASTPPGGLNQPQHF.

V gene TRBV6-1 combines with J gene TRBJ1-4; D uncertain. Germline-derived CDR1 and CDR2 are MNHNS and SASEGT. This CDR3 has 14 amino acids. V gave up 3 bases and J gave up 8 bases, with 13 bases separating them. For the CDR3, the DNA is TGTGCCAGCAGTGACCCCCTGGCGGGAGAAAAACTGTTTTTT. Translated: CASSDPLAGEKLFF.

The V call is TRBV7-6, the J call TRBJ1-2, with D perhaps TRBD1 (6 bases). The germline V and J ends were trimmed by 4 bases and 2 bases, with 8 bases remaining between them. Germline V lookup: CDR1 SGHVS, CDR2 FNYEAQ. The CDR3 has 13 amino acids. CDR3 bases: TGTGCCAGCAGCTCCGGACAGAACTATGGCTACACCTTC. Amino acid sequence: CASSSGQNYGYTF.

The CDR3 sequence is CAWSYPSTGKGEAFF. Here the CDR3 DNA reads TGTGCCTGGAGCTATCCCTCGACAGGGAAAGGTGAAGCTTTCTTT. The gene calls are TRBV30 and TRBJ1-1, with 7 bases that match TRBD1. The CDR3 sequence is 15 residues long. Germline V gives CDR1 GTSNPN, CDR2 SVGIG (reference sequence). V shed 3 bases, J shed 7 bases, and the junction held 14 bases outside the gene matches.